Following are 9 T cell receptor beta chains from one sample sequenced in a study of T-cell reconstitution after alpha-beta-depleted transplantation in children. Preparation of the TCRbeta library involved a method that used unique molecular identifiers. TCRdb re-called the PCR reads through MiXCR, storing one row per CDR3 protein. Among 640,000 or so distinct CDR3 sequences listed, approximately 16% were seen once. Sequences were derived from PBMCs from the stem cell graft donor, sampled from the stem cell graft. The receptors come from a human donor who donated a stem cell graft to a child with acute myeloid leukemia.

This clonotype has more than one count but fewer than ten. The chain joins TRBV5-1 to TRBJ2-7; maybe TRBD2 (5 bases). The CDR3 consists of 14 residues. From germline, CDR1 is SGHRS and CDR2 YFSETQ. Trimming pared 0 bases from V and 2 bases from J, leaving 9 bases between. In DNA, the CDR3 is TGCGCCAGCAGCTTGGACGGGATTACCTACGAGCAGTACTTC. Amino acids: CASSLDGITYEQYF.

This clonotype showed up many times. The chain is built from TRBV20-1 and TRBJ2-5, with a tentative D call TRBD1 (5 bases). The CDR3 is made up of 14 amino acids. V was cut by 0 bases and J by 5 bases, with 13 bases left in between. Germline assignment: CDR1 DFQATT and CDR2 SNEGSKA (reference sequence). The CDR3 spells CSARDIVGPETQYF. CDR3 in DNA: TGCAGTGCTAGAGATATTGTGGGGCCGGAGACCCAGTACTTC.

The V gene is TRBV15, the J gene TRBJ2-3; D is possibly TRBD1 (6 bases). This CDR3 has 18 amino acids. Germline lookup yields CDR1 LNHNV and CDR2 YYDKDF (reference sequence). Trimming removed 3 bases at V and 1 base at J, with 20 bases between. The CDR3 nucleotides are TGTGCCACCAGCAGTAATATCCCGGGACACCACCGCACAGATACGCAGTATTTT. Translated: CATSSNIPGHHRTDTQYF.

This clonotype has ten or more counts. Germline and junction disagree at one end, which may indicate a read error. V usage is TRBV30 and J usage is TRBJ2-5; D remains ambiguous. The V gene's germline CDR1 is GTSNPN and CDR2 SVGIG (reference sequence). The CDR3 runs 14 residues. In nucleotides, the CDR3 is TGTGCCTGGAGTGCGGCTATATCCCAAGAGGCCCAGTACTTC. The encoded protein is CAWSAAISQEAQYF.

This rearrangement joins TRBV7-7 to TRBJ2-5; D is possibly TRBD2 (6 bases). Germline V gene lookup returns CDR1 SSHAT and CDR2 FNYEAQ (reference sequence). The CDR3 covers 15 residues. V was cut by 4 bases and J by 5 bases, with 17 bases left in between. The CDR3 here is CASSSRGDGRETQYF. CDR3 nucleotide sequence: TGTGCCAGCAGCTCTCGGGGCGATGGGAGGGAGACCCAGTACTTC.

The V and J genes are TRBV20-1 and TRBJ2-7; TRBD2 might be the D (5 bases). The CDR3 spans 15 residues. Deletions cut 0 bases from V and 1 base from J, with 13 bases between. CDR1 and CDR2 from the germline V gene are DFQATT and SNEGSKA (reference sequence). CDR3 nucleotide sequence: TGCAGTGCTAGAGATACTAGTGGCACTTCCTACGAGCAGTACGTC. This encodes CSARDTSGTSYEQYV.

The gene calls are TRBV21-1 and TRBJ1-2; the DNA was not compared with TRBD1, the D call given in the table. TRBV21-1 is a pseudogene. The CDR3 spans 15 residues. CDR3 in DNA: TGTGCCAGCAGCCTTAGACAGGGGCGAAGCTATGGCTACACCTTC. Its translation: CASSLRQGRSYGYTF.

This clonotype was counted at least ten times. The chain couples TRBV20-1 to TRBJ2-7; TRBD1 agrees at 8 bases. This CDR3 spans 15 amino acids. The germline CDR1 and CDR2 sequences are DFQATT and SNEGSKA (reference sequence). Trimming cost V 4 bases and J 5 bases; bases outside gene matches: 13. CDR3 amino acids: CSAIYGQGYFHEQYF. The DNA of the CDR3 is TGCAGTGCTATATACGGACAGGGTTATTTCCACGAGCAGTACTTC.

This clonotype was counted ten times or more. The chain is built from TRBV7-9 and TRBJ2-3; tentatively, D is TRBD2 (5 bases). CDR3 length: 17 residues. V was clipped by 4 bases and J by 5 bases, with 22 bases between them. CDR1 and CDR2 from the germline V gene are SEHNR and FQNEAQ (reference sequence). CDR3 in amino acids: CASSSRIAPEGGDTQYF. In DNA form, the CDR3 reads TGTGCCAGCAGCTCAAGGATAGCGCCTGAGGGTGGAGATACGCAGTATTTT.